Listed here are 14 T cell receptor beta chains from one sample, sequenced in a study of control samples from healthy donors and cancer patients. Libraries were prepared by immunoSEQ multiplex PCR; TCRdb keeps only in-frame clonotypes and omits some of them. The sample has tens of thousands of clones, nearly 95% seen once. The sample was PBMCs. The receptors derive from a woman aged 45-60 years with head and neck cancer.

The chain has TRBV6-5 and TRBJ2-7; 7 positions match TRBD1. Germline V gives CDR1 MNHEY, CDR2 SVGAGI. V was clipped by 7 bases and J by 7 bases; unmatched bases: 10. The CDR3 spans 13 residues. DNA of the CDR3: TGTGCCAGCACCCCAGGGGGTCTGGGGGAGCAGTACTTC. This translates into CASTPGGLGEQYF.

This clone appeared a single time. The genes are TRBV29-1 and TRBJ1-2; 7 positions agree with TRBD1. Trimming at V came to 6 bases and at J to 5 bases, leaving 9 bases not matched to a gene. The CDR3 is 13 amino acids. The germline V gene has CDR1 SQVTM and CDR2 ANQGSEA. The CDR3 protein is CSVDRTGGYGYTF. The CDR3 DNA sequence: TGCAGCGTCGACAGGACAGGCGGATATGGCTACACCTTC.

This rearrangement joins TRBV5-1 to TRBJ2-3, with D unclear. The CDR3 loop spans 14 amino acids. Germline-derived CDR1 and CDR2 are SGHRS and YFSETQ. V was trimmed by 0 bases and J by 1 base, leaving 6 bases between them. CDR3 in amino acids: CASSLGDGTDTQYF. For the CDR3, the DNA is TGCGCCAGCAGCTTGGGGGATGGCACAGATACGCAGTATTTT.

J is TRBJ1-1 and V is TRBV5-6, with 7 bases aligning to TRBD1. Germline V gives CDR1 SGHDT, CDR2 YYEEEE. The CDR3 has 16 amino acids. Unmatched junction bases numbered 11, after V lost 4 bases and J lost 2 bases. The CDR3 coding sequence is TGTGCCAGCAGCCTAATTCCGGGACAGTTAAACACTGAAGCTTTCTTT. This translates into CASSLIPGQLNTEAFF.

This clone was detected only once. The rearrangement links TRBV19 to TRBJ1-1, with unresolved D. Trimming pared 7 bases from V and 5 bases from J, leaving 11 bases between. CDR3 length: 12 amino acids. Germline V gives CDR1 LNHDA, CDR2 SQIVND (reference sequence). CDR3 in amino acids: CASTPGHTEAFF. CDR3 nucleotide sequence: TGTGCCAGTACTCCTGGGCATACTGAAGCTTTCTTT.

The chain couples TRBV14 to TRBJ2-3; the D is unclear. Germline V gene lookup returns CDR1 SGHDN and CDR2 FVKESK. The CDR3 is 13 residues long. V lost 1 base and J 7 bases, leaving 9 bases between the germline ends. CDR3 sequence (DNA): TGTGCCAGCAGCCAAGGGTCTCTCAATACGCAGTATTTT. Protein: CASSQGSLNTQYF. The whole variable domain, filled in from reference TRBV14 and TRBJ2-3, reads EAGVTQFPSHSVIEKGQTVTLRCDPISGHDNLYWYRRVMGKEIKFLLHFVKESKQDESGMPNNRFLAERTGGTYSTLKVQPAELEDSGVYFCASSQGSLNTQYFGPGTRLTVL.

CDR3 DNA: TGTGCCAGCAGCTTAGCGGGTTCGGACGAGCAGTACTTC. This gives the protein CASSLAGSDEQYF. This chain joins TRBV7-9 and TRBJ2-7; no clear D. CDR1 is SEHNR and CDR2 is FQNEAQ in the germline V gene (reference sequence). The CDR3 is made up of 13 amino acids. V was cut by 0 bases and J by 5 bases, with 8 bases left in between.

The V call is TRBV30, the J call TRBJ1-5; D remains ambiguous. This CDR3 is 13 amino acids long. CDR1 and CDR2 (germline): GTSNPN, SVGIG (reference sequence). V lost 1 base and J 0 bases, leaving 4 bases between the germline ends. CDR3 loop: CAWSEDSNQPQHF. The CDR3, as DNA: TGTGCCTGGAGTGAGGATAGCAATCAGCCCCAGCATTTT.

This rearrangement joins TRBV7-6 to TRBJ1-3; D not resolved. CDR1 is SGHVS and CDR2 is FNYEAQ in the germline V gene. The CDR3 extends over 16 amino acids. V gave up 5 bases and J gave up 0 bases, with 14 bases separating them. The CDR3 bases are TGTGCCAGCAGCCTTCACACATCGAGCTCTGGAAACACCATATATTTT. Its translation: CASSLHTSSSGNTIYF.

The V call is TRBV7-7, the J call TRBJ2-1; D not resolved. V was cut by 2 bases and J by 6 bases, with 8 bases left in between. Germline loops: CDR1 SSHAT, CDR2 FNYEAQ (reference sequence). The CDR3 totals 13 residues. CDR3 residues: CASSLNLGNEQFF. CDR3 coding DNA: TGTGCCAGCAGCTTAAACTTGGGCAATGAGCAGTTCTTC.

The gene calls are TRBV6-1 and TRBJ2-3, with 8 bases identical to TRBD2. CDR3 size: 15 residues. V was pared by 2 bases and J by 4 bases, with 5 bases of the junction left unmatched. The germline gives CDR1 MNHNS, CDR2 SASEGT. The CDR3 region is CASSELAGGSDTQYF. Here the CDR3 DNA reads TGTGCCAGCAGTGAATTGGCGGGGGGTTCAGATACGCAGTATTTT.

V and J are TRBV28 and TRBJ2-5; 11 positions agree with TRBD2. V was clipped by 5 bases and J by 2 bases; unmatched bases: 7. CDR1 MDHEN and CDR2 SYDVKM come from the germline V gene. This CDR3 has 16 residues. The chain's CDR3 is CASSTRLAGSQETQYF. The CDR3 DNA follows: TGTGCCAGCAGTACCCGACTAGCGGGATCTCAAGAGACCCAGTACTTC. The full variable domain, in which reference TRBV28 and TRBJ2-5 provide the parts outside the CDR3, is DVKVTQSSRYLVKRTGEKVFLECVQDMDHENMFWYRQDPGLGLRLIYFSYDVKMKEKGDIPEGYSVSREKKERFSLILESASTNQTSMYLCASSTRLAGSQETQYFGPGTRLLVL.

V and J are TRBV5-4 and TRBJ2-1; TRBD1 matches 7 bases. This CDR3 has 14 residues. Germline V gene data show CDR1 as SGHNT and CDR2 as YYREEE (reference sequence). With 5 bases clipped from V and 3 bases from J, the junction kept 5 bases outside the gene matches. The CDR3 DNA reads TGTGCCAGCAGGTCCGGGACAGACTACAATGAGCAGTTCTTC. It is translated as CASRSGTDYNEQFF. Using reference TRBV5-4 and TRBJ2-1 for the parts outside the CDR3, the full variable domain is ETGVTQSPTHLIKTRGQQVTLRCSSQSGHNTVSWYQQALGQGPQFIFQYYREEENGRGNFPPRFSGLQFPNYSSELNVNALELDDSALYLCASRSGTDYNEQFFGPGTRLTVL.

The V gene is TRBV12-3 or TRBV12-4, the J gene TRBJ1-2; 11 nucleotides line up with TRBD1. V was pared by 4 bases and J by 8 bases, with 3 bases of the junction left unmatched. CDR3 length: 13 amino acids. The CDR3: CASSWGQGVGYTF. CDR3 in DNA: TGTGCCAGCAGTTGGGGACAGGGGGTAGGCTACACCTTC.